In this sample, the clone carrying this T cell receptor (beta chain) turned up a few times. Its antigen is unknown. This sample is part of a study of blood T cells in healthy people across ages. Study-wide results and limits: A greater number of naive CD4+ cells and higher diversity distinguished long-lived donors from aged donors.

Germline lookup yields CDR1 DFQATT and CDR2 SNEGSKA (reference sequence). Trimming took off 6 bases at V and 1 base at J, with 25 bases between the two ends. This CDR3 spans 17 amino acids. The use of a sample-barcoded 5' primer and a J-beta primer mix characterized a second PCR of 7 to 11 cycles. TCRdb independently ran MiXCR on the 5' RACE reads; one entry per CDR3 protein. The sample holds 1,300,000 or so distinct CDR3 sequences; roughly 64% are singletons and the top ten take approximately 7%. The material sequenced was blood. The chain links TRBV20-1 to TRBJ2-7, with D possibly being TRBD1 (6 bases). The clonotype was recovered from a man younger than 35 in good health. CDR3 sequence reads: CSALPMDLPTGSYEQYF. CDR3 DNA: TGCAGTGCCTTACCAATGGATCTCCCGACAGGTTCCTACGAGCAGTACTTC.